A single sample is the source of the 5 T cell receptor beta chains below, sequenced in a study of blood T cells in healthy people across ages. A second about 7 to 11 cycle PCR used barcoded and J-beta primers. MiXCR, run by TCRdb on the 5' RACE reads, gives a single entry per CDR3 protein. The sample yields hundreds of thousands of distinct CDR3 sequences, approximately 29% seen once. The sequencing sample was made of blood. All receptors derive from a woman over 75 in good health.

The chain combines TRBV20-1 with TRBJ2-4; D call uncertain. The J call is doubtful: the DNA matches TRBJ2-7 better. Germline CDR1 reads DFQATT; CDR2 reads SNEGSKA (reference sequence). The CDR3 totals 13 residues. CDR3 DNA sequence: TGCAGTGCTAGGTTGCGGAGAGGCGACGAGCAGTACTTC. The encoded protein is CSARLRRGDEQYF.

Worth noting for this clonotype: A much more abundant neighbour one base away suggests this may be a read error. V and J are TRBV9 and TRBJ2-1, with 9 bases that match TRBD2. Losses at the gene ends were 3 bases for V and 9 bases for J; bases not matched to a gene: 10. The CDR3 runs 15 residues. Germline loops: CDR1 SGDLS, CDR2 YYNGEE. For the CDR3, the DNA is TGTGCCAGCAGCGATAGCGGGGGTATTCGCAGTGAGCAGTTCTTC. It is translated as CASSDSGGIRSEQFF.

This clonotype was found many times. V is TRBV4-2 and J is TRBJ1-1, with a tentative D call TRBD1 (5 bases). Trimming removed 6 bases from V and 4 bases from J, with 12 bases in between. Germline V gene data show CDR1 as LGHNA and CDR2 as YNFKEQ. This CDR3 contains 13 residues. The CDR3 coding sequence is TGTGCCAGCAGGAGGGGAGGTGGCACTGAAGCTTTCTTT. Its protein is CASRRGGGTEAFF.

The table lists this clonotype with a few counts. A read error is possible here, since a much larger clone lies one base away. The CDR3 reads CANSFGQASTDTQYF. DNA for the CDR3: TGTGCCAACAGCTTCGGACAGGCGAGCACAGATACGCAGTATTTT. The chain links TRBV11-3 to TRBJ2-3; 7 bases are shared with TRBD1. Germline-derived CDR1 and CDR2 are SGHNT and YENEEA. The CDR3 length is 15 residues.

The chain uses TRBV27 and TRBJ2-5, with D possibly called TRBD1 or TRBD2 (9 bases each). Germline CDR1 MNHEY, CDR2 SMNVEV (reference sequence). V lost 5 bases and J 7 bases, leaving 20 bases between the germline ends. The CDR3 covers 15 residues. The CDR3 bases are TGTGCCAGCAGTCTAGCGGGGACAGGGATGGTGACCCAGTACTTC. Its translation: CASSLAGTGMVTQYF.